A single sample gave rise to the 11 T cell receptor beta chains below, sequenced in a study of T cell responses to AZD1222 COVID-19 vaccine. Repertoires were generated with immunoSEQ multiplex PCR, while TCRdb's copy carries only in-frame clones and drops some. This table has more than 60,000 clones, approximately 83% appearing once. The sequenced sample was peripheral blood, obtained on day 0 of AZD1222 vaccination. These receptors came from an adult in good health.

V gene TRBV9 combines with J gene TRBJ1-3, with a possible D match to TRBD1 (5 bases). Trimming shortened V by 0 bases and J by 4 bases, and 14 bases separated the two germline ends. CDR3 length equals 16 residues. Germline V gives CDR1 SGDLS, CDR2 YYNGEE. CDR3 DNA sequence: TGTGCCAGCAGCGTAGGCGGGGGGATCTCCGGAAACACCATATATTTT. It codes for CASSVGGGISGNTIYF. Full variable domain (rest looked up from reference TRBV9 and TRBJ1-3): DSGVTQTPKHLITATGQRVTLRCSPRSGDLSVYWYQQSLDQGLQFLIQYYNGEERAKGNILERFSAQQFPDLHSELNLSSLELGDSALYFCASSVGGGISGNTIYFGEGSWLTVV.

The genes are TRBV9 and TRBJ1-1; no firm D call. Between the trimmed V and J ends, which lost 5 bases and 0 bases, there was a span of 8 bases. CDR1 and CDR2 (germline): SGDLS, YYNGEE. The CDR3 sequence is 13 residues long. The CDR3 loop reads CASSETLNTEAFF. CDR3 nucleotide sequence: TGTGCCAGCAGTGAGACTTTGAACACTGAAGCTTTCTTT.

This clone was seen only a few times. CDR3 amino acids: CASTFGTDRSSEQFF. The CDR3 DNA sequence: TGCGCCAGCACCTTCGGGACTGACAGGTCAAGTGAGCAGTTCTTC. The rearrangement uses TRBV5-1 and TRBJ2-1; D is tentatively TRBD1 or TRBD2 (6 bases each). With 6 bases removed from V and 9 bases from J, the gap between germline ends came to 22 bases. This CDR3 spans 15 amino acids. CDR1 is SGHRS and CDR2 is YFSETQ in the germline V gene.

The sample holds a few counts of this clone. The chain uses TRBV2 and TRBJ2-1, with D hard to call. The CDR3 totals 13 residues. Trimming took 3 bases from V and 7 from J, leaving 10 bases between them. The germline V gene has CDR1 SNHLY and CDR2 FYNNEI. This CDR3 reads CASSEGPVNEQFF. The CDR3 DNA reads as TGTGCCAGCAGTGAGGGCCCTGTAAATGAGCAGTTCTTC.

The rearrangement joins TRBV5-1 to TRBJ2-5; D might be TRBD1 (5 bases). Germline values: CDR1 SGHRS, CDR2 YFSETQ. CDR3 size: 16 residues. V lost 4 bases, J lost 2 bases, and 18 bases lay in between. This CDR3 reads CASSPPQGRAQETQYF. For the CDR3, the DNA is TGCGCCAGCAGCCCGCCTCAGGGCAGGGCACAAGAGACCCAGTACTTC.

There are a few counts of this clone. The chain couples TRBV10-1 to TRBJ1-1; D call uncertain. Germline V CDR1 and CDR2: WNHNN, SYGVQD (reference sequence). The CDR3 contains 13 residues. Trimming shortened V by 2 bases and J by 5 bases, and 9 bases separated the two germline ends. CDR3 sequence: CASSEPPATEAFF. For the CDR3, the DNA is TGCGCCAGCAGTGAGCCGCCAGCGACTGAAGCTTTCTTT.

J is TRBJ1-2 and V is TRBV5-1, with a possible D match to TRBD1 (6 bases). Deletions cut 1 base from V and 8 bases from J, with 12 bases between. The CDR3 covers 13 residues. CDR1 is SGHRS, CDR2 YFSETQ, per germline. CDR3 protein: CASSLNRAEGYTF. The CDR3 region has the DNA TGCGCCAGCAGCTTGAACAGGGCGGAAGGCTACACCTTC. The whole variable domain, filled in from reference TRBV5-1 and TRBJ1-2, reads KAGVTQTPRYLIKTRGQQVTLSCSPISGHRSVSWYQQTPGQGLQFLFEYFSETQRNKGNFPGRFSGRQFSNSRSEMNVSTLELGDSALYLCASSLNRAEGYTFGSGTRLTVV.

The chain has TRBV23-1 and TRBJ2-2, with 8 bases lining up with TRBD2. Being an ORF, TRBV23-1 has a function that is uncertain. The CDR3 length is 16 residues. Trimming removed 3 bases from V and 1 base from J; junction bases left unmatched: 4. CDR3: CASSQLTSENTGELFF. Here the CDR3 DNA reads TGCGCCAGCAGTCAGTTGACTAGCGAGAACACCGGGGAGCTGTTTTTT.

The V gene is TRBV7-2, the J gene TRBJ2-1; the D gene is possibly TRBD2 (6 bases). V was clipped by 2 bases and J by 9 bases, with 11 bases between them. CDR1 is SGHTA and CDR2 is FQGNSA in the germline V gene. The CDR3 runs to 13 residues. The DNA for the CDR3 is TGTGCCAGCAGCTTAAGGAGGGCCGGTGAGCAGTTCTTC. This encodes CASSLRRAGEQFF.

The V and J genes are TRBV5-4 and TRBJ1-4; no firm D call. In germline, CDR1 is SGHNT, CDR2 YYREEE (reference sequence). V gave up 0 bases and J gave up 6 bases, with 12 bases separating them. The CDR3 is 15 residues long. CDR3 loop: CASSLAGPGDEKLFF. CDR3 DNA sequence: TGTGCCAGCAGCTTGGCCGGACCCGGGGATGAAAAACTGTTTTTT.

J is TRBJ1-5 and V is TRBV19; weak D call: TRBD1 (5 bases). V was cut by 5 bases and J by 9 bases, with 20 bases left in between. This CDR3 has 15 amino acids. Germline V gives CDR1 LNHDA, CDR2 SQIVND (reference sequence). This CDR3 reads CASSVGTGDGSPQHF. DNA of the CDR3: TGTGCCAGTAGTGTCGGGACGGGGGATGGATCGCCCCAGCATTTT.